This T cell receptor beta chain was recovered during a study of identical twins. TCRdb used MiXCR to reprocess the 5' RACE reads, holding one entry per CDR3 protein. In the table there are hundreds of thousands of distinct CDR3 sequences, 18% of which are singletons. CDR3 size: 14 residues. With 6 bases clipped from V and 5 bases from J, the junction kept 5 bases outside the gene matches. From germline, CDR1 is SEHNR and CDR2 FQNEAQ (reference sequence). Study conclusions and caveats: Whereas memory repertoires showed no such difference, abundant cord blood beta clonotypes carried fewer insertions.

This clonotype has a handful of counts. Its antigen is not identified. The data also belong to a second study, concerning T cells expressing NK-cell markers. From that second work: It is unclear if expanded NKG2C-expressing clones target HCMV antigens.

The source is a woman aged 18 to 35 in good health. The sample was PBMCs. The chain links TRBV7-9 to TRBJ2-1, with 9 bases aligning to TRBD1. This CDR3 reads CASRPTGGNNEQFF. CDR3 coding DNA: TGTGCCAGCAGGCCGACAGGGGGTAACAATGAGCAGTTCTTC.